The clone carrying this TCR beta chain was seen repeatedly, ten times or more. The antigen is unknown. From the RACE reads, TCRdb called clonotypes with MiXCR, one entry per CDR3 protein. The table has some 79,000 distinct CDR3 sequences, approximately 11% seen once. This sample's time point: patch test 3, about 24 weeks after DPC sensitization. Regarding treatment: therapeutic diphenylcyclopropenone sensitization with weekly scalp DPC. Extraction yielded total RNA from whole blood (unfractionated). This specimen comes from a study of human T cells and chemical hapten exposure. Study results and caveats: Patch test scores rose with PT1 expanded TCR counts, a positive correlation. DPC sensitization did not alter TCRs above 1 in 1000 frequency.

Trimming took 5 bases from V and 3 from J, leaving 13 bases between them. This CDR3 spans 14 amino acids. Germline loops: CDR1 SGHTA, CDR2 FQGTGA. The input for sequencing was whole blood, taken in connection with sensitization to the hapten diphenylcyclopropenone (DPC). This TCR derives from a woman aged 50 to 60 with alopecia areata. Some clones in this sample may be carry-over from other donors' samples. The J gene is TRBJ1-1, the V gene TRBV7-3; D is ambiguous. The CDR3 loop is CASSPTATDTEAFF. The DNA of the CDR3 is TGTGCCAGCAGCCCTACCGCGACGGACACTGAAGCTTTCTTT.